This T cell receptor beta chain was recorded in a study of human versus mouse CDR3 diversity and MHC coevolution. Across the study: immunoSEQ was reported to reach one in 200,000 T cells sensitivity. Each sample yielded roughly 5.5 x 10^6 to 1.7 x 10^7 valid reads.

Germline assignment: CDR1 SGDLS and CDR2 YYNGEE. The V end lost 3 bases, the J end lost 0 bases, and 13 bases lay between the germline ends. The CDR3 is 16 residues long. Comments on this clone: The antigen is undetermined.

Findings and caveats of the study: Among all groups, two of three human donors showed least clonal inequality. Human T cells underwent selection on several different MHC II alleles.

Data came from immunoSEQ multiplex PCR; TCRdb stores just in-frame clones and leaves some out. The sample shows around 77,000 clones, roughly 90% of them seen only once. The receptor was isolated from a person between 25 and 69 years old in good health. Material: naive CD4+ T cells from blood. Subset of the sample: CD45RO-negative CD62L-positive naive CD4 T cells. This chain links TRBV9 with TRBJ2-1; D is perhaps TRBD2 (5 bases). The CDR3 is CASSARAESSYNEQFF. In nucleotides, the CDR3 is TGTGCCAGCAGCGCACGAGCGGAGAGCTCCTACAATGAGCAGTTCTTC.